These 9 T cell receptor beta chains share one sample of origin, sequenced in a study of low-dose radiotherapy and immunotherapy resistance in tumors. The time point was: after trial treatment. Sample treatment: LDRT plus nivolumab, ipilimumab, low-dose cyclophosphamide and aspirin (RACIN trial). Alpha and beta chains were covered, as first-strand cDNA relied on TRAV- and TRBV-specific primers. Over 20 PCR cycles, TCRs were amplified from a constant-region primer and V-primer adapter. TCRdb ran MiXCR on the reads and lists one entry per CDR3 protein. The sample shows some 94,000 distinct CDR3 sequences, approximately 22% of them seen only once. Here the sequenced sample was PBMCs, taken after low-dose radiotherapy plus immunotherapy. The receptors were sampled from a female donor with ovarian cancer.

In its sample, this clonotype was seen many times. The V gene is TRBV20-1, the J gene TRBJ2-5; TRBD2 matches at 10 bases. CDR3 length equals 12 residues. Germline V gene lookup returns CDR1 DFQATT and CDR2 SNEGSKA (reference sequence). The V segment lost 6 bases and the J segment 5 bases; nucleotides outside the gene matches: 3. The CDR3 region has the DNA TGCAGTGCGAGGACTAGCGGTGAGACCCAGTACTTC. Translation gives CSARTSGETQYF.

This chain uses TRBV27 with TRBJ2-1; D is perhaps TRBD2 (5 bases). The germline gives CDR1 MNHEY, CDR2 SMNVEV (reference sequence). The CDR3 spans 16 residues. V was cut by 5 bases and J by 0 bases, with 14 bases left in between. The CDR3 here is CASSPVLGSSYNEQFF. CDR3 sequence (DNA): TGTGCCAGCAGTCCTGTACTAGGGAGCTCCTACAATGAGCAGTTCTTC.

The chain couples TRBV20-1 to TRBJ2-1; TRBD2 agrees at 13 bases. The CDR3 has 18 residues. Looked up from germline, CDR1 is DFQATT and CDR2 is SNEGSKA (reference sequence). J lost 1 base, V lost 4 bases, and 10 bases had no gene match. Here the CDR3 DNA reads TGCAGTGCTATAGGACCAGGACTAGCGGGAGATTCCTACAATGAGCAGTTCTTC. This sequence encodes CSAIGPGLAGDSYNEQFF.

The sample holds many counts of this clonotype. V usage is TRBV2 and J usage is TRBJ2-5; 11 bases are shared with TRBD1. The ends lost 6 bases at V and 5 bases at J; junction bases unmatched: 2. CDR3 length: 13 amino acids. The germline CDR1 and CDR2 sequences are SNHLY and FYNNEI. CDR3 DNA: TGTGCCAGCAGGGGGACAGGGGGTGAGACCCAGTACTTC. Encoded protein: CASRGTGGETQYF.

This clonotype was seen ten or more times. The gene calls are TRBV5-6 and TRBJ2-3; D is uncertain. The CDR3 totals 16 residues. V was trimmed by 5 bases and J by 4 bases, leaving 20 bases between them. Germline CDR1 and CDR2: SGHDT and YYEEEE. For the CDR3, the DNA is TGTGCCAGCAGTCTCCTCCCTGGGCAGTCTCCAGATACGCAGTATTTT. Its translation: CASSLLPGQSPDTQYF.

In its sample, this clonotype was seen many times. The chain joins TRBV20-1 to TRBJ2-5; D might be TRBD2 (6 bases). This CDR3 is built from 14 residues. The V end lost 1 base, the J end lost 10 bases, and 19 bases lay between the germline ends. Per germline, CDR1 DFQATT and CDR2 SNEGSKA (reference sequence). In DNA form, the CDR3 reads TGCAGTGCTAGAGTTTATAGCGGACTGAGAAACCAGTACTTC. Protein sequence: CSARVYSGLRNQYF.

This clonotype appeared once. V is TRBV20-1 and J is TRBJ2-7; D is ambiguous. Trimming shortened V by 6 bases and J by 5 bases, and 11 bases separated the two germline ends. Germline V gives CDR1 DFQATT, CDR2 SNEGSKA (reference sequence). CDR3 length: 11 residues. In DNA, the CDR3 is TGCAGTGCAAGACTTGGCGACGAGCAGTACTTC. This codes for CSARLGDEQYF.

This clonotype was observed at least ten times. This chain uses TRBV21-1 with TRBJ2-5; the table gives TRBD1 as D, unverified against the DNA. TRBV21-1 is shown as a pseudogene. This CDR3 is built from 15 residues. The CDR3 DNA sequence: TGTGCCAGCAGCCGGAAACGGGGACAACAAGAGACCCAGTACTTC. It yields the protein CASSRKRGQQETQYF.

This clonotype appeared many times. This chain connects TRBV9 to TRBJ2-3, with D possibly being TRBD2 (6 bases). CDR3 length equals 15 residues. Trimming shortened V by 1 base and J by 1 base, and 10 bases separated the two germline ends. The V gene's germline CDR1 is SGDLS and CDR2 YYNGEE. CDR3 DNA sequence: TGTGCCAGCAGCGTAACGGGCGGGGGCACAGATACGCAGTATTTT. Translation gives CASSVTGGGTDTQYF.